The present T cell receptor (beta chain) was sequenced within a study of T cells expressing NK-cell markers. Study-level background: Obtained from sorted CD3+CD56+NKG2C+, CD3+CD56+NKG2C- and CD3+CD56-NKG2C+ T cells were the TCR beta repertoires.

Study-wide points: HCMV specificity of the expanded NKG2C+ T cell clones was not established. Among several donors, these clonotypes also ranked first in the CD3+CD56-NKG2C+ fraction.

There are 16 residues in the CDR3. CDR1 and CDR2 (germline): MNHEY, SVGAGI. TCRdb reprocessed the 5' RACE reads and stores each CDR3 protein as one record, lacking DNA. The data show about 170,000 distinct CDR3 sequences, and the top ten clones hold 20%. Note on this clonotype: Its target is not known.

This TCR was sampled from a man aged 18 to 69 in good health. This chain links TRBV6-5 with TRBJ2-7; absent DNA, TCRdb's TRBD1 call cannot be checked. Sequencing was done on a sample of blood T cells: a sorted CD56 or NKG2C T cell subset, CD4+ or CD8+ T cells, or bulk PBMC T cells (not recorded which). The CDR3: CASSYSTGTPSYEQYF.